This T cell receptor (beta chain) was obtained from a study of blood T cell repertoires in COVID-19. As for the study in general: Spain, Italy and the United States supplied samples that represented acute and convalescent COVID-19. The cDNA or gDNA used as material had been derived from T cells, B-cell-depleted T cells, or PBMCs.

Data came from immunoSEQ multiplex PCR; TCRdb stores just in-frame clones and leaves some out. This table holds approximately 210,000 clones, approximately 84% found once. This CDR3 has 16 amino acids. Trimming cost V 5 bases and J 3 bases; bases outside gene matches: 8. Germline loops: CDR1 MGHRA, CDR2 YSYEKL. This chain joins TRBV4-1 and TRBJ2-1; 9 positions agree with TRBD2. This receptor was identified in a woman in her forties or fifties with active or convalescent COVID-19. The sequenced sample consisted of peripheral blood. CDR3 sequence: CASSFEREVGYNEQFF. In nucleotides, the CDR3 is TGCGCCAGCAGCTTTGAGCGGGAGGTCGGCTACAATGAGCAGTTCTTC.